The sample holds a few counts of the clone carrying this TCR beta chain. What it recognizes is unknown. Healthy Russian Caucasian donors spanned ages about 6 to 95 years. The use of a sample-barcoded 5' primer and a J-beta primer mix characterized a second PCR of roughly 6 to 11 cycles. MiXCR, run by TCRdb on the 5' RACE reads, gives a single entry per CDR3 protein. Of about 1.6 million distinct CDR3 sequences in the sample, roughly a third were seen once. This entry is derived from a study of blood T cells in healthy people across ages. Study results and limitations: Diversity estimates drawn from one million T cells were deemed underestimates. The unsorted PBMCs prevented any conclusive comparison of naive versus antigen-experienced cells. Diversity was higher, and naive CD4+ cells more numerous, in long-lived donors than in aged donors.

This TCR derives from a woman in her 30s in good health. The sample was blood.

CDR3 in DNA: TGCGCCAGCAGTGCCCCGGGGGACAGGGTTCCTAACTATGGCTACACCTTC. This gives the protein CASSAPGDRVPNYGYTF. The chain has TRBV10-2 and TRBJ1-2, with TRBD1 identical over 9 bases. V lost 4 bases and J lost 0; bases outside the gene matches: 9. The V gene's germline CDR1 is WSHSY and CDR2 SAAADI. This CDR3 region has 17 residues.